This TCR beta chain was captured in a study of shared clonotypes between healthy human individuals. Sequencing was performed with immunoSEQ multiplex PCR; in TCRdb, only in-frame clones are kept and a portion is missing. Of over 150,000 clones in the sample, approximately 61% were seen once. Trimming removed 4 bases at V and 0 bases at J, with 26 bases between. There are 19 residues in the CDR3. The receptor was isolated from a man under 40 in good health. Source material: memory CD4+ T cells sorted from blood. The subset here: CD45RA-negative fraction. This chain uses TRBV5-3 with TRBJ2-7; D possibly corresponds to TRBD2 (5 bases). TRBV5-3 is flagged as an ORF with uncertain function. The CDR3 spells CARSMYWGVYGISSYEQYF. The DNA of the CDR3 is TGTGCCAGAAGCATGTACTGGGGTGTATACGGGATTAGCTCCTACGAGCAGTACTTC.